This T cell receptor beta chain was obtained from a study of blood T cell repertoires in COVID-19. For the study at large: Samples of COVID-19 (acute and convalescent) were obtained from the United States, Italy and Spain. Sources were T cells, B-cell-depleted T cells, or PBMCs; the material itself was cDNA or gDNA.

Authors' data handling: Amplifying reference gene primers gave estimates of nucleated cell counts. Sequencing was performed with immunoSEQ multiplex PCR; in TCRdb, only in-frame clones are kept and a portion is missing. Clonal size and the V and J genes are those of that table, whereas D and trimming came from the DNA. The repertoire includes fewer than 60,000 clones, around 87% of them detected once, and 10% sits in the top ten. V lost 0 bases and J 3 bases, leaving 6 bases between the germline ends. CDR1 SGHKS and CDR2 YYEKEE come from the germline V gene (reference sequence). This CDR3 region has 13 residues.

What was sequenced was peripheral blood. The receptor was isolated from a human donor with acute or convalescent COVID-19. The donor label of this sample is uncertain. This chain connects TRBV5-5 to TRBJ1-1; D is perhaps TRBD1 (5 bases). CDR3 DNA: TGTGCCAGCAGCTTGGCAGGGTACACTGAAGCTTTCTTT. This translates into CASSLAGYTEAFF.